Each of the 17 T cell receptor beta chains below was sequenced from the same sample in a study of CXCR3-negative and CXCR3-positive naive CD8 T cells. Through 5' RACE with UMI labels, the TRB cDNA libraries were prepared. TCRdb re-called the 5' RACE reads and gives one entry per CDR3 protein, without DNA. The sample yields around 40,000 distinct CDR3 sequences, of which the top ten take up roughly 1.8%. The sequencing input was naive CXCR3- CD8+ T cells from blood. The subset denotes: CD45RO-CCR7+CD27+CD95- naive CD8+ T cells lacking CXCR3 (TNR3-). The receptors come from a human donor in good health. Some clones in this sample may be carry-over from other donors' samples.

V is TRBV7-9 and J is TRBJ2-2; TCRdb proposes TRBD1, but this gene call is untestable without DNA. Per germline, CDR1 SEHNR and CDR2 FQNEAQ (reference sequence). CDR3 length: 15 amino acids. The CDR3 reads CASTNSPGGTGELFF. Variable domain in full (rest from reference TRBV7-9 and TRBJ2-2): DTGVSQNPRHKITKRGQNVTFRCDPISEHNRLYWYRQTLGQGPEFLTYFQNEAQLEKSRLLSDRFSAERPKGSFSTLEIQRTEQGDSAMYLCASTNSPGGTGELFFGEGSRLTVL.

The V and J genes are TRBV29-1 and TRBJ2-1; lacking DNA, the TRBD2 call made by TCRdb goes unchecked. CDR1 is SQVTM and CDR2 is ANQGSEA in the germline V gene. The CDR3 sequence is 14 residues long. The CDR3 reads CSGAGLAQYNEQFF.

The genes are TRBV29-1 and TRBJ2-1; no DNA is available, so the TRBD2 call from TCRdb remains unchecked. Germline V gene data show CDR1 as SQVTM and CDR2 as ANQGSEA. The CDR3 has 13 residues. The CDR3 here is CSVEGLAYNEQFF.

The chain uses TRBV27 and TRBJ1-5; TCRdb designates TRBD1, a call that cannot be tested without DNA. The CDR3 is 14 residues long. The germline V gene encodes CDR1 MNHEY and CDR2 SMNVEV (reference sequence). The CDR3: CASSLVGGEQPQHF.

This chain joins TRBV20-1 and TRBJ1-6; TCRdb outputs TRBD1, but without DNA this stays unchecked. Germline-derived CDR1 and CDR2 are DFQATT and SNEGSKA (reference sequence). The CDR3 runs 13 residues. CDR3 sequence reads: CSGRDRKNSPLHF.

The V gene is TRBV29-1, the J gene TRBJ1-5. CDR1 is SQVTM, CDR2 ANQGSEA, per germline. This CDR3 spans 14 amino acids. Here the CDR3 reads CSVDGGGGNQPQHF.

The chain's CDR3 is CSVNSGTGAYEQYF. The chain recombines TRBV29-1 with TRBJ2-7; TCRdb returns TRBD1, unconfirmable since there is no DNA. This CDR3 contains 14 residues. Germline-derived CDR1 and CDR2 are SQVTM and ANQGSEA.

This chain uses TRBV10-3 with TRBJ1-2; the D gene TCRdb calls, TRBD1, cannot be checked with no DNA. CDR1 is ENHRY, CDR2 SYGVKD, per germline. The CDR3 has 14 residues. CDR3 sequence: CAISESTQGGGYTF.

This chain links TRBV7-3 with TRBJ2-2; TCRdb's assignment of TRBD1 cannot be checked, as there is no DNA. The CDR3 is 16 amino acids. Germline CDR1 reads SGHTA; CDR2 reads FQGTGA. The CDR3 region is CAGSPLSLPNTGELFF.

The gene calls are TRBV18 and TRBJ2-7; lacking DNA, the TRBD1 call made by TCRdb goes unchecked. In germline, CDR1 is KGHSH, CDR2 LQKENI. The CDR3 sequence is 14 residues long. CDR3: CASSSGGQSYEQYF.

CDR3 sequence reads: CASSLYAGVGDPSYEQYF. The genes are TRBV5-1 and TRBJ2-7; TCRdb reports TRBD1, a call that lacks DNA to check it against. From germline, CDR1 is SGHRS and CDR2 YFSETQ. The CDR3 runs 18 residues.

Its frequency marks this clonotype as medium-sized. CDR3 loop: CATRSQGTYGYTF. The V gene is TRBV15, the J gene TRBJ1-2; lacking DNA, the TRBD1 call made by TCRdb goes unchecked. The CDR3 has 13 residues. CDR1 LNHNV and CDR2 YYDKDF come from the germline V gene (reference sequence). The full variable domain, completed using reference TRBV15 and TRBJ1-2, is DAMVIQNPRYQVTQFGKPVTLSCSQTLNHNVMYWYQQKSSQAPKLLFHYYDKDFNNEADTPDNFQSRRPNTSFCFLDIRSPGLGDTAMYLCATRSQGTYGYTFGSGTRLTVV.

V and J are TRBV27 and TRBJ1-1; TCRdb's D gene call, TRBD1, goes unchecked for lack of DNA. This CDR3 contains 16 residues. From germline, CDR1 is MNHEY and CDR2 SMNVEV (reference sequence). CDR3 residues: CASSFGPQGVDTEAFF.

The chain joins TRBV3-1 to TRBJ2-3. The CDR3 consists of 16 residues. CDR1 and CDR2 from the germline V gene are LGHDT and YNNKEL (reference sequence). The CDR3 region is CASSPLAHVRVDTQYF.

CDR3 in amino acids: CASSPEGPYNEQFF. The chain carries TRBV5-1 and TRBJ2-1. CDR1 is SGHRS and CDR2 is YFSETQ in the germline V gene. This CDR3 region has 14 residues.

The gene calls are TRBV13 and TRBJ2-1; as DNA is missing, the TRBD2 call by TCRdb cannot be tested. The CDR3 spans 19 residues. CDR1 and CDR2 from the germline V gene are PRHDT and FYEKMQ (reference sequence). The CDR3 spells CASSSLQSDSGFSYNEQFF.

The chain couples TRBV19 to TRBJ2-1; TCRdb returns TRBD1, unconfirmable since there is no DNA. CDR3 size: 17 residues. Germline CDR1 and CDR2: LNHDA and SQIVND (reference sequence). The CDR3 region is CASSIASDRRAYNEQFF.